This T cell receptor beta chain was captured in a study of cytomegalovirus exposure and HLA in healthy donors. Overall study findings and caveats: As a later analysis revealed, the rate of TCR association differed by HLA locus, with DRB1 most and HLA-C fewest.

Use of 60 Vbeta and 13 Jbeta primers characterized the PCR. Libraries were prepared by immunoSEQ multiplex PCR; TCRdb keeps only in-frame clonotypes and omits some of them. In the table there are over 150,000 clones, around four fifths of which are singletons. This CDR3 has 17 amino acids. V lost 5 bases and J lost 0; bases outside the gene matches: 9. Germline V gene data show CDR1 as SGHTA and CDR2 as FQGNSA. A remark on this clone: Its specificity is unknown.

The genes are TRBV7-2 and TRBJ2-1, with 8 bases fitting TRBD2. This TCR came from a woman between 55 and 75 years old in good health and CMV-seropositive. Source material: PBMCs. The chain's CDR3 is CASSIRASGFSYNEQFF. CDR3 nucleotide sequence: TGTGCCAGCAGCATTCGAGCTAGCGGGTTCTCCTACAATGAGCAGTTCTTC.